This T cell receptor (beta chain) was recovered during a study of blood T cell repertoires in COVID-19. Study details: Collection of acute and convalescent COVID-19 samples took place in the United States, Italy and Spain. T cells, B-cell-depleted T cells, or PBMCs provided the cDNA or gDNA that served as material.

Only a few counts were recorded for this clone. After removal of 2 bases from V and 6 bases from J, the junction contained 6 bases not matched to a gene. This CDR3 has 15 amino acids. CDR1 LGHNA and CDR2 YNFKEQ come from the germline V gene. In the original processing: Reference gene primer amplification gave estimated nucleated cell counts. The table came from immunoSEQ multiplex PCR; TCRdb's copy has only in-frame clones and leaves some out. The V and J calls and the clone size are those of that table, but D and trimming were determined from the DNA. The table has 210,000 or so clones, roughly 80% seen once.

Sequencing used peripheral blood. The clonotype comes from an elderly woman with active or convalescent COVID-19. This chain joins TRBV4-2 and TRBJ1-2; 10 nucleotides align to TRBD1. CDR3 residues: CASSQSTGTGDGYTF. CDR3 sequence (DNA): TGTGCCAGCAGCCAATCTACCGGGACAGGGGATGGCTACACCTTC.